This T cell receptor (beta chain) emerged from a study of T cells in Graves' hyperthyroidism and ophthalmopathy. Overall study findings and caveats: The model made its ophthalmopathy prediction, and onset followed a median about 5.9 months later. Also found in blood were most expanded thyroid clonotypes above 0.001.

This clonotype was counted many times. Its matching antigen is unknown. Germline CDR1 reads SGHVS; CDR2 reads FQNEAQ. Trimming stripped 4 bases from V and 2 bases from J, with 11 bases between. The CDR3 contains 14 residues. Stable Graves' hyperthyroidism denoted no ophthalmopathy progression over 18 months. Orbital computed tomography, thyroid ultrasound, serum thyroxine and TRAb, and clinical symptoms together informed the diagnoses. RNA transcripts provided the source from which TCR beta CDR3 regions were amplified. TCR CDR3 underwent first-round RT-PCR with the HTBI primer set. TCRdb passed the multiplex PCR reads through MiXCR, listing each CDR3 protein once. The sample has over 700,000 distinct CDR3 sequences, about two fifths seen once.

The sequencing input was blood. The gene calls are TRBV7-8 and TRBJ1-2; D might be TRBD1 (6 bases). The TCR was taken from a man younger than 30 with Graves' hyperthyroidism. The CDR3 is CASSSPTGNYGYTF. The CDR3 DNA reads TGTGCCAGCAGCTCCCCCACAGGGAACTATGGCTACACCTTC.